The TCR beta chain under discussion was sequenced for a study of T cells after yellow fever vaccination. Across the whole study: Fractions of limited cellularity were prepared by means of SMART-Seq v4 Ultra Low Input.

Study-wide results and caveats: The CD4 and CD8 compartments had a small share of their clonotypes in common. Reappearing after the booster were most of the clones from primary vaccination (about 95% CD4, approximately 85% CD8).

Trimming cost V 4 bases and J 3 bases, with 14 bases left between them. The CDR3 loop spans 14 amino acids. The germline gives CDR1 SGHNT, CDR2 YYREEE (reference sequence). This clonotype was picked up a small number of times. Its antigen remains unknown. TCRdb re-called the 5' RACE reads through MiXCR, storing one row per CDR3 protein. The sample records 500,000 to 650,000 distinct CDR3 sequences, roughly an eighth being singletons. Source: PBMCs, taken on the day of the yellow fever booster vaccination. The rearrangement joins TRBV5-4 to TRBJ2-7; D possibly matches TRBD1 or TRBD2 (5 bases each). This TCR was recovered from a man younger than 45 who received the YFV17D yellow fever vaccine. The CDR3 spells CASSRTGPLYEQYF. The CDR3, as DNA: TGTGCCAGCAGCAGAACGGGACCTCTCTACGAGCAGTACTTC.